This T cell receptor beta chain stems from a study of cytomegalovirus exposure and HLA in healthy donors. General study points: Prediction of most subjects' HLA-A and HLA-B alleles by TCR beta sequences was reportedly accurate. Overall, approximately 150 TCR beta chains were annotated as cytomegalovirus-associated. Later analysis demonstrated an association between a missense DCLRE1C variant and TCR beta V- and J-gene trimming.

Concerning this clone itself: Its target is unknown.

The CDR3 extends over 15 amino acids. From germline, CDR1 is MGHRA and CDR2 YSYEKL. With 4 bases clipped from V and 2 bases from J, the junction kept 5 bases outside the gene matches. The donors were healthy bone marrow donors. Amplification used 60 Vbeta primers and 13 Jbeta primers. Profiled with immunoSEQ multiplex PCR; TCRdb holds only in-frame clones, not every one. The sample lists roughly 170,000 clones; under 85% were seen once. The sequencing input was PBMCs. The receptor was derived from a man aged 18 to 30 in good health and CMV-seronegative. The V gene is TRBV4-1, the J gene TRBJ1-2, with 9 bases matching TRBD1. The CDR3 DNA reads as TGCGCCAGCAGCCTGGGACAGGGCGTCAACTATGGCTACACCTTC. Its protein product is CASSLGQGVNYGYTF.